A selection of T cell receptor beta chains follows, all from one sample in a study of OX40 agonist ivuxolimab in advanced cancers. TCRdb's table, derived via immunoSEQ multiplex PCR, lists solely in-frame clones and lacks some. The sample lists 70,000 to 90,000 clones, 89% occurring once. Specimen: CD4+ or CD8+ T cells sorted from blood, collected in a trial of the OX40 agonist ivuxolimab. These TCRs come from an adult with an advanced solid tumor such as melanoma, head and neck, liver or kidney cancer. Both conserved end residues are part of each CDR3. A D gene is named only where the DNA matches it firmly. Expanded clones are given a class, and other clones once, few, many or no size at all.

>.|TRBJ1-3|.|TRBV6-1
CASRRDNSGNTIYF
TGTGCCAGCAGGCGGGACAACTCTGGAAACACCATATATTTT
>.|TRBJ2-3|.|TRBV11-3
CASSPGWGGKSTDTQYF
TGTGCCAGCTCCCCAGGATGGGGGGGCAAAAGCACAGATACGCAGTATTTT
>once|TRBJ1-2|.|TRBV28
CASSLRGYGYTF
TGTGCCAGCAGTTTACGCGGTTACGGCTACACCTTC
>few|TRBJ2-3|.|TRBV1
CTSSQGTASTDTQYF
TGCACCAGCAGCCAGGGGACAGCTAGCACAGATACGCAGTATTTT
>.|TRBJ2-1|TRBD2|TRBV7-3
CASSLFGGSGNEQFF
TGTGCCAGCAGCTTATTCGGCGGGAGTGGTAATGAGCAGTTCTTC
>.|TRBJ2-5|.|TRBV13
CASSLVEGRETQYF
TGTGCCAGCAGCTTGGTGGAGGGTCGGGAGACCCAGTACTTC
>.|TRBJ1-1|.|TRBV19
CASSISGRTEAFF
TGTGCCAGTAGTATTTCTGGGAGAACTGAAGCTTTCTTT
>.|TRBJ1-4|.|TRBV21-1
CASSATGGAREKLFF
TGTGCCAGCAGCGCTACTGGGGGGGCAAGGGAAAAACTGTTTTTT
>.|TRBJ2-4|.|TRBV27
CASSRTRDRFLAKNIQYF
TGTGCCAGCAGCCGGACCCGAGACAGATTTTTAGCCAAAAACATTCAGTACTTC
>.|TRBJ1-6|.|TRBV6-5
CASTREGVHNSPLHF
TGTGCCAGCACGCGGGAGGGAGTCCATAATTCACCCCTCCACTTT
>.|TRBJ1-1|TRBD1|TRBV5-1
CASSVGGANTEAFF
TGCGCCAGCAGCGTAGGGGGCGCGAACACTGAAGCTTTCTTT
>.|TRBJ2-1|.|TRBV28
CASSPPEGRHNEQFF
TGTGCCAGCAGTCCCCCCGAGGGGCGGCACAATGAGCAGTTCTTC
>.|TRBJ1-1|.|TRBV10-1
CASSRGVGTPEGNTEAFF
TGCGCCAGCAGTCGAGGAGTCGGGACCCCGGAGGGTAACACTGAAGCTTTCTTT
>.|TRBJ2-5|.|TRBV10-3
CAISEPGGGTQYF
TGTGCCATCAGTGAGCCCGGAGGGGGGACCCAGTACTTC
>.|TRBJ2-7|.|TRBV6-5
CASSYRDNSYEQYF
TGTGCCAGCAGTTACCGGGACAACTCCTACGAGCAGTACTTC
>.|TRBJ2-3|.|TRBV4-2
CASSQDLLDTDTQYF
TGTGCCAGCAGCCAAGATCTCCTTGACACAGATACGCAGTATTTT
>once|TRBJ2-2|TRBD2|TRBV29-1
CSVENRGEQANTGELFF
TGCAGCGTTGAAAACCGGGGGGAACAGGCGAACACCGGGGAGCTGTTTTTT
>.|TRBJ2-1|.|TRBV5-1
CASSLFFQGDEQFF
TGCGCCAGCAGCTTGTTTTTCCAAGGGGATGAGCAGTTCTTC
>.|TRBJ1-1|.|TRBV4-1
CASSQDRVRTNTEAFF
TGCGCCAGCAGCCAAGACAGGGTGAGAACGAACACTGAAGCTTTCTTT
>.|TRBJ2-7|.|TRBV5-4
CASSFVSYEQYF
TGTGCCAGCAGCTTCGTGTCCTACGAGCAGTACTTC
>.|TRBJ1-5|TRBD1|TRBV6-6
CATRGTLSNQPQHF
TGTGCCACCAGGGGGACGCTTAGCAATCAGCCCCAGCATTTT
>.|TRBJ2-6|.|TRBV28
CASSSLSDSGANVLTF
TGTGCCAGCAGTTCCCTGAGTGACTCTGGGGCCAACGTCCTGACTTTC
>.|TRBJ1-5|.|TRBV19
CASSIRGGQPQHF
TGTGCCAGTAGTATCCGGGGGGGTCAGCCCCAGCATTTT
>once|TRBJ2-1|.|TRBV7-9
CASSLLGAASSYNEQFF
TGTGCCAGCAGCTTATTAGGTGCCGCGAGCTCCTACAATGAGCAGTTCTTC
>.|TRBJ2-1|TRBD2|TRBV28
CASTELAGASSYNEQFF
TGTGCCAGTACGGAACTAGCGGGAGCAAGCTCCTACAATGAGCAGTTCTTC
>.|TRBJ2-7|.|TRBV7-9
CASSPGSRDYEQYF
TGTGCCAGCAGCCCCGGCTCAAGAGACTACGAGCAGTACTTC
>.|TRBJ1-3|TRBD1|TRBV5-4
CASSFGTGSGNTIYF
TGTGCCAGCAGCTTTGGGACAGGCTCTGGAAACACCATATATTTT